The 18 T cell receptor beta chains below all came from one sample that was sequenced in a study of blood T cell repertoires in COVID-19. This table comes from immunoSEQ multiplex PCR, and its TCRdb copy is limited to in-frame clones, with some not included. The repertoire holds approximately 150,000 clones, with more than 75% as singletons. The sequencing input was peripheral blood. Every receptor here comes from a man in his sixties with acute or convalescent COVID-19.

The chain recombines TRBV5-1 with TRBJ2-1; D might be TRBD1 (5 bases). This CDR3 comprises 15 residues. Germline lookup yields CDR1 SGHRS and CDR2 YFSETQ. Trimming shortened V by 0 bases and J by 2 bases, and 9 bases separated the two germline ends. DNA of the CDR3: TGCGCCAGCAGCTTGGGACAGATTACCTACAATGAGCAGTTCTTC. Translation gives CASSLGQITYNEQFF. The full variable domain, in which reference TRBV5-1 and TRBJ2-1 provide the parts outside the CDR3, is KAGVTQTPRYLIKTRGQQVTLSCSPISGHRSVSWYQQTPGQGLQFLFEYFSETQRNKGNFPGRFSGRQFSNSRSEMNVSTLELGDSALYLCASSLGQITYNEQFFGPGTRLTVL.

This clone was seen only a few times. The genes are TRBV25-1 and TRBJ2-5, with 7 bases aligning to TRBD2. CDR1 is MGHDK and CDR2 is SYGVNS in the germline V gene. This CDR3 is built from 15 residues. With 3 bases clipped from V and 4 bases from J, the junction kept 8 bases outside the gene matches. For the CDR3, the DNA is TGTGCCAGCAGTGATCGGGGGACTATAGGAGAGACCCAGTACTTC. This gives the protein CASSDRGTIGETQYF. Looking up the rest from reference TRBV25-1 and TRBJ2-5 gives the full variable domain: EADIYQTPRYLVIGTGKKITLECSQTMGHDKMYWYQQDPGMELHLIHYSYGVNSTEKGDLSSESTVSRIRTEHFPLTLESARPSHTSQYLCASSDRGTIGETQYFGPGTRLLVL.

The chain's CDR3 is CAISDQWQGQNTEAFF. DNA of the CDR3: TGTGCCATCAGTGACCAATGGCAGGGACAGAACACTGAAGCTTTCTTT. The chain recombines TRBV10-3 with TRBJ1-1; a possible D gene is TRBD1 (6 bases). CDR3 length equals 16 residues. The V end lost 3 bases, the J end lost 1 base, and 15 bases lay between the germline ends. Germline CDR1 reads ENHRY; CDR2 reads SYGVKD.

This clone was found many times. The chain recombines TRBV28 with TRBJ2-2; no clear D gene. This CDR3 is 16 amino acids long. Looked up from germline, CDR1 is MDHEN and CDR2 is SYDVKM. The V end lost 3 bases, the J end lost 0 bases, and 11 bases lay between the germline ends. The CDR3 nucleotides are TGTGCCAGCAGTTTCCTCGGCCAGGCGAACACCGGGGAGCTGTTTTTT. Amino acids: CASSFLGQANTGELFF.

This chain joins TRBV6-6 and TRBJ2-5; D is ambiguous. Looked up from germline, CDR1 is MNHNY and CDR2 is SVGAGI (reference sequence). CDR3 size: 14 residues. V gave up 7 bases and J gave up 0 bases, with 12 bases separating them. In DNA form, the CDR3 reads TGTGCCAGCACCCAAATCGAGTACCAAGAGACCCAGTACTTC. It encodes CASTQIEYQETQYF.

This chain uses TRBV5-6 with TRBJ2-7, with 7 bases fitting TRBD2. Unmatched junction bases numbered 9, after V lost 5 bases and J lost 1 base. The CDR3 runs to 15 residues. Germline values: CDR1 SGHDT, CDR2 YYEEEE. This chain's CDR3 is CASSQVGGASYEQYF. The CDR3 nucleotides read TGTGCCAGCAGTCAGGTGGGAGGGGCATCCTACGAGCAGTACTTC.

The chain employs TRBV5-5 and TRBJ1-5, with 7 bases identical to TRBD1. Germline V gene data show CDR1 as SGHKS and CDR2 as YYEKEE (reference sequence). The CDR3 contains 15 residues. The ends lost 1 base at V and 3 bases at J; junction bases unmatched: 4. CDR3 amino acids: CASSLITGANQPQHF. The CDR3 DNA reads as TGTGCCAGCAGCTTGATCACAGGGGCCAATCAGCCCCAGCATTTT.

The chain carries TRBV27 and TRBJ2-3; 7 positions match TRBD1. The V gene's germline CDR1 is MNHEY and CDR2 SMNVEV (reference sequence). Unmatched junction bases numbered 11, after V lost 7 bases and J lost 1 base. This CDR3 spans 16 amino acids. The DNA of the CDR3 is TGTGCCAGCACACCCCGGTGGGGACAGCGCACAGATACGCAGTATTTT. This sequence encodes CASTPRWGQRTDTQYF.

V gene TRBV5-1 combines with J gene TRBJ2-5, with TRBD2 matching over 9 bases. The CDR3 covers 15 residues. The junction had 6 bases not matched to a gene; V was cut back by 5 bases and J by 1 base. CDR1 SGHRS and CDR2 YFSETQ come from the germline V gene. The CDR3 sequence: CASRREGRLQETQYF. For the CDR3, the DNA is TGCGCCAGCAGGCGGGAGGGGAGACTCCAAGAGACCCAGTACTTC.

In nucleotides, the CDR3 is TGTGCCAGCAGCGAACAGGGTAGTTCACCCCTCCACTTT. As protein: CASSEQGSSPLHF. V and J are TRBV7-9 and TRBJ1-6; a weak D match, TRBD1 (6 bases). The CDR3 totals 13 residues. CDR1 is SEHNR and CDR2 is FQNEAQ in the germline V gene (reference sequence). V shed 5 bases and J shed 9 bases, with 11 bases lying between them.

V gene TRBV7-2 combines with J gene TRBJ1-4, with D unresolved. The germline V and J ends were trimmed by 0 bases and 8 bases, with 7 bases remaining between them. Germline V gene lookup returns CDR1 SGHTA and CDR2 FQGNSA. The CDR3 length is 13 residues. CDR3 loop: CASSLALREKLFF. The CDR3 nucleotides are TGTGCCAGCAGCTTAGCCCTTCGGGAAAAACTGTTTTTT.

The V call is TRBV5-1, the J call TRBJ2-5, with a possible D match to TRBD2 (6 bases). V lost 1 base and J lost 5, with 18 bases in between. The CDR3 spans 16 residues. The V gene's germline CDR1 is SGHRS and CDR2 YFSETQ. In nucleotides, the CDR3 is TGCGCCAGCAGCTTGTTTCATCTGGGTGCGGGGGAGACCCAGTACTTC. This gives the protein CASSLFHLGAGETQYF.

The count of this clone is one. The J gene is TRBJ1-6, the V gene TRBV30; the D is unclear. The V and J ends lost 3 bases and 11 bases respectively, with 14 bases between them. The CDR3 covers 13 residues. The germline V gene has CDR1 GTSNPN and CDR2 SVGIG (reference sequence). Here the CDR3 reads CAWRLPPGAPLHF. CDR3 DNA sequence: TGTGCCTGGAGGCTCCCCCCGGGAGCACCCCTCCACTTT.

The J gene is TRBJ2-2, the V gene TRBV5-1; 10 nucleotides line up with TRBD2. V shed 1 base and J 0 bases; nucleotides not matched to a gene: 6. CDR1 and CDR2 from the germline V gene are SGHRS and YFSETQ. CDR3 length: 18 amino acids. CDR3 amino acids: CASSLSGTSVTNTGELFF. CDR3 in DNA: TGCGCCAGCAGCTTGAGTGGGACTAGCGTCACGAACACCGGGGAGCTGTTTTTT.

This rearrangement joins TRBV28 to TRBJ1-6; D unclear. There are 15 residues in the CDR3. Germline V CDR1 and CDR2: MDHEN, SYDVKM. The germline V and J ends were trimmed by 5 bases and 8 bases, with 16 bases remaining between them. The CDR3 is CASSIKAYRDSPLHF. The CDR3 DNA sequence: TGTGCCAGCAGTATTAAAGCTTACCGGGATTCACCCCTCCACTTT.

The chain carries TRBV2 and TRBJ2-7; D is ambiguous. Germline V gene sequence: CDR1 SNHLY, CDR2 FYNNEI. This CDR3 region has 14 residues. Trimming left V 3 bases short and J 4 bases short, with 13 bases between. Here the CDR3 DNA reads TGTGCCAGCAGTGAGGGCTATACGAAATACGAGCAGTACTTC. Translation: CASSEGYTKYEQYF.

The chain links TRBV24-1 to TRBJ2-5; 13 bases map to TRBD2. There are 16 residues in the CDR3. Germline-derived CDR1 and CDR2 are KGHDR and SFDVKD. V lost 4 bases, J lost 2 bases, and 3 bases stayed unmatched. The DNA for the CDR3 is TGTGCCACCAGTGAAGGGGGACTAGCGGGACAAGAGACCCAGTACTTC. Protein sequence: CATSEGGLAGQETQYF.

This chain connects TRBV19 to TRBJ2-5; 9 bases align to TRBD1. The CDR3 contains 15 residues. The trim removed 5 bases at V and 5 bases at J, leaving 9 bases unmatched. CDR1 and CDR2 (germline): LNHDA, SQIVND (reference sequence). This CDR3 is CASSFRDRAGETQYF. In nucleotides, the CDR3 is TGTGCCAGTAGTTTCCGGGACAGGGCGGGGGAGACCCAGTACTTC.